This is a list of T cell receptor beta chains from one sample in a study of T-cell memory formation after mild COVID-19. Via MiXCR, TCRdb re-called the 5' RACE reads, giving one row per CDR3 protein. Of over 120,000 distinct CDR3 sequences listed, roughly 21% are singletons. The sample comprised PBMCs or a T cell subset sorted from them (not recorded which). Receptors were obtained from an adult woman who had mild COVID-19 (a few samples of this study predate the infection). Cell type and time point are not known. Both conserved end residues are part of each CDR3. Fields, in order: D gene, J gene, clone size, V gene, CDR3 DNA, CDR3 protein. A D gene is named only where the DNA matches it firmly. Clone size is shown for a subset of rows, as once, few, many or a class of expanded clone.

d_gene: -; j_gene: TRBJ2-5; abundance: few; v_gene: TRBV6-5; CDR3nt: TGTGCCAGCAGCACTAGGGAAGAGACCCAGTACTTC; CDR3aa: CASSTREETQYF
d_gene: TRBD1; j_gene: TRBJ1-1; abundance: -; v_gene: TRBV19; CDR3nt: TGTGCCAGTAGTCCCGGGACAGGCGGCACTGAAGCTTTCTTT; CDR3aa: CASSPGTGGTEAFF
d_gene: TRBD1; j_gene: TRBJ1-1; abundance: once; v_gene: TRBV7-2; CDR3nt: TGTGCCAGCACCTCGCAGGGGGCCATAAGGAACACTGAAGCTTTCTTT; CDR3aa: CASTSQGAIRNTEAFF
d_gene: TRBD2; j_gene: TRBJ2-7; abundance: -; v_gene: TRBV15; CDR3nt: TGTGCCACCAGCAGAGGTAGCGGGGGGGCTTTGTACGAGCAGTACTTC; CDR3aa: CATSRGSGGALYEQYF
d_gene: TRBD2; j_gene: TRBJ2-3; abundance: few; v_gene: TRBV7-2; CDR3nt: TGTGCCAGCAGCTTAACCGGGGGGAGCACAGATACGCAGTATTTT; CDR3aa: CASSLTGGSTDTQYF
d_gene: -; j_gene: TRBJ2-7; abundance: few; v_gene: TRBV20-1; CDR3nt: TGCAGTGCTGGGTGGACGTCTTCCTACGAGCAGTACTTC; CDR3aa: CSAGWTSSYEQYF
d_gene: -; j_gene: TRBJ1-1; abundance: few; v_gene: TRBV7-9; CDR3nt: TGTGCCAGCTTCTTCCGGGCGTCTGAAGCTTTCTTT; CDR3aa: CASFFRASEAFF
d_gene: -; j_gene: TRBJ2-7; abundance: -; v_gene: TRBV6-5; CDR3nt: TGTGCCAGCAGTAAAGATACAGGGAGGGAGCAGTACTTC; CDR3aa: CASSKDTGREQYF
d_gene: -; j_gene: TRBJ2-7; abundance: many; v_gene: TRBV5-1; CDR3nt: TGCGCCAGCAGCTCGGGAACCTACGAGCAGTACTTC; CDR3aa: CASSSGTYEQYF
d_gene: -; j_gene: TRBJ2-6; abundance: -; v_gene: TRBV27; CDR3nt: TGTGCCAGCACTCCCCGGGGGGCCAACGTCCTGACTTTC; CDR3aa: CASTPRGANVLTF
d_gene: TRBD1; j_gene: TRBJ2-5; abundance: few; v_gene: TRBV7-9; CDR3nt: TGTGCCAGCAGCTTAGCGAAGACGGGACAGGGAGAAGAGACCCAGTACTTC; CDR3aa: CASSLAKTGQGEETQYF
d_gene: -; j_gene: TRBJ2-7; abundance: few; v_gene: TRBV4-1; CDR3nt: TGCGCCAGCAGCCAGACAGGTTCCCACGAGCAGTACTTC; CDR3aa: CASSQTGSHEQYF
d_gene: -; j_gene: TRBJ1-4; abundance: few; v_gene: TRBV24-1; CDR3nt: TGTGCCACCAGCAGCAGGGGAGAAAAACTGTTTTTT; CDR3aa: CATSSRGEKLFF
d_gene: TRBD2; j_gene: TRBJ2-3; abundance: few; v_gene: TRBV12-3/TRBV12-4; CDR3nt: TGTGCCAGCAGAGCCGGGACTAGCGGGCGCGAGGCGCAGTATTTT; CDR3aa: CASRAGTSGREAQYF
d_gene: -; j_gene: TRBJ2-2; abundance: -; v_gene: TRBV5-1; CDR3nt: TGCGCCAGCAGCTCCGGGACATTCACCGGGGAGCTGTTTTTT; CDR3aa: CASSSGTFTGELFF
d_gene: -; j_gene: TRBJ1-5; abundance: few; v_gene: TRBV10-3; CDR3nt: TGTGCCATCAGTGAGTCCCCCCTGCAGGGGCTAGGCAATCAGCCCCAGCATTTT; CDR3aa: CAISESPLQGLGNQPQHF
d_gene: TRBD2; j_gene: TRBJ2-1; abundance: few; v_gene: TRBV6-2/TRBV6-3; CDR3nt: TGTGCCAGCAGCCGACCACTAGCGGGATTTGGTAGTGAGCAGTTCTTC; CDR3aa: CASSRPLAGFGSEQFF
d_gene: TRBD2; j_gene: TRBJ2-7; abundance: -; v_gene: TRBV11-2; CDR3nt: TGTGCCAGCAGCTTAAGCGGGATCCCAAACTACGAGCAGTACTTC; CDR3aa: CASSLSGIPNYEQYF
d_gene: TRBD2; j_gene: TRBJ2-7; abundance: -; v_gene: TRBV11-2; CDR3nt: TGTGCCAGCAGCCGTGTACGGGGAGGGCCCCCCTACGAGCAGTACTTC; CDR3aa: CASSRVRGGPPYEQYF
d_gene: -; j_gene: TRBJ1-5; abundance: few; v_gene: TRBV6-1; CDR3nt: TGTGCCAGCAGCCCCGCGGCGACCTCCGGGGTCGGTCAGCCCCAGCATTTT; CDR3aa: CASSPAATSGVGQPQHF
d_gene: TRBD2; j_gene: TRBJ2-1; abundance: few; v_gene: TRBV5-1; CDR3nt: TGCGCCAGCAGCTTGCGGTTAGCGGGAGGGCAGAATGAGCAGTTCTTC; CDR3aa: CASSLRLAGGQNEQFF
d_gene: -; j_gene: TRBJ2-2; abundance: -; v_gene: TRBV15; CDR3nt: TGTGCCACCAGCAGAGATAGCGCCCGAAACACCGGGGAGCTGTTTTTT; CDR3aa: CATSRDSARNTGELFF
d_gene: TRBD2; j_gene: TRBJ2-1; abundance: few; v_gene: TRBV7-2; CDR3nt: TGTGCCAGCAGCTTAACCGGGGGACTAGCGGGAGCGGTCAATGAGCAGTTCTTC; CDR3aa: CASSLTGGLAGAVNEQFF
d_gene: -; j_gene: TRBJ2-3; abundance: few; v_gene: TRBV20-1; CDR3nt: TGCAGTGCTACCGCCCTCGGACTGAAAGCGCAGTATTTT; CDR3aa: CSATALGLKAQYF
d_gene: -; j_gene: TRBJ1-1; abundance: -; v_gene: TRBV9; CDR3nt: TGTGCCAGCAGCGTAGGGCCTCGGGCTAACACTGAAGCTTTCTTT; CDR3aa: CASSVGPRANTEAFF
d_gene: -; j_gene: TRBJ1-2; abundance: -; v_gene: TRBV12-3/TRBV12-4; CDR3nt: TGTGCCAGCACCCCGGCAGGGCGAGGCTACACCTTC; CDR3aa: CASTPAGRGYTF
d_gene: -; j_gene: TRBJ2-5; abundance: few; v_gene: TRBV11-2; CDR3nt: TGTGCCAGCAGCTTCGGTTTGCGGGGGCCGGGGACCCAGTACTTC; CDR3aa: CASSFGLRGPGTQYF
d_gene: TRBD1; j_gene: TRBJ1-2; abundance: -; v_gene: TRBV15; CDR3nt: TGTGCCACCAGCAGAGACCGGACAGGGTGGGGCTACACCTTC; CDR3aa: CATSRDRTGWGYTF
d_gene: -; j_gene: TRBJ2-7; abundance: few; v_gene: TRBV14; CDR3nt: TGTGCCAGCAGCCAAGAGCGGTTCTACGAGCAGTACTTC; CDR3aa: CASSQERFYEQYF
d_gene: -; j_gene: TRBJ2-3; abundance: -; v_gene: TRBV13; CDR3nt: TGTGCCAGCAGCTTAGCACAGGGGAGGGGAGATACGCAGTATTTT; CDR3aa: CASSLAQGRGDTQYF
d_gene: -; j_gene: TRBJ2-1; abundance: -; v_gene: TRBV2; CDR3nt: TGTGCCAGCAGTGGGGGACACCCCAATGAGCAGTTCTTC; CDR3aa: CASSGGHPNEQFF
d_gene: -; j_gene: TRBJ2-5; abundance: -; v_gene: TRBV7-9; CDR3nt: TGTGCCAGCAGCTTAGACGGGAGAGAGACCCAGTACTTC; CDR3aa: CASSLDGRETQYF
d_gene: -; j_gene: TRBJ2-3; abundance: many; v_gene: TRBV7-2; CDR3nt: TGTGCCAGCAGCTTGTCACGGGGTACGGATACGCAGTATTTT; CDR3aa: CASSLSRGTDTQYF
d_gene: TRBD2; j_gene: TRBJ2-2; abundance: -; v_gene: TRBV3-1; CDR3nt: TGTGCCAGCAGCCAGCGGACTAGCGGGAGTTTAAAGCCCGGGGAGCTGTTTTTT; CDR3aa: CASSQRTSGSLKPGELFF
d_gene: -; j_gene: TRBJ2-7; abundance: few; v_gene: TRBV6-2/TRBV6-3; CDR3nt: TGTGCCAGCAGACGGGTAGAAAACGAGCAGTACTTC; CDR3aa: CASRRVENEQYF
d_gene: -; j_gene: TRBJ2-1; abundance: -; v_gene: TRBV5-8; CDR3nt: TGTGCCAGCAGCAAGGCCCTGGCACTAAATTACAATGAGCAGTTCTTC; CDR3aa: CASSKALALNYNEQFF
d_gene: TRBD2; j_gene: TRBJ2-7; abundance: -; v_gene: TRBV30; CDR3nt: TGTGCCTGGAGTGTACCCAGCGGGAGGATAAACGAGCAGTACTTC; CDR3aa: CAWSVPSGRINEQYF
d_gene: TRBD1; j_gene: TRBJ2-7; abundance: few; v_gene: TRBV12-3/TRBV12-4; CDR3nt: TGTGCCAGCAGTCCGGGACAGGGGGGTAAATACGAGCAGTACTTC; CDR3aa: CASSPGQGGKYEQYF
d_gene: -; j_gene: TRBJ1-1; abundance: few; v_gene: TRBV18; CDR3nt: TGTGCCAGCTCTAGGGATAAGGGGAACACTGAAGCTTTCTTT; CDR3aa: CASSRDKGNTEAFF
d_gene: -; j_gene: TRBJ1-4; abundance: few; v_gene: TRBV4-1; CDR3nt: TGCGCCAGCAGCCAAGGGTGGTCTGATGAAAAACTGTTTTTT; CDR3aa: CASSQGWSDEKLFF
d_gene: -; j_gene: TRBJ2-3; abundance: -; v_gene: TRBV7-8; CDR3nt: TGTGCCAGCAGCCCTTCACACGCAGATACGCAGTATTTT; CDR3aa: CASSPSHADTQYF
d_gene: TRBD2; j_gene: TRBJ2-6; abundance: few; v_gene: TRBV23-1; CDR3nt: TGCGCCAGCAGATCCCTGGCCCTAGCGGACCTTGGGGCCAACGTCCTGACTTTC; CDR3aa: CASRSLALADLGANVLTF
d_gene: -; j_gene: TRBJ2-7; abundance: -; v_gene: TRBV27; CDR3nt: TGTGCCAGCACCCGCCTTCAGGGTGCCGAGCAGTACTTC; CDR3aa: CASTRLQGAEQYF
d_gene: -; j_gene: TRBJ2-1; abundance: few; v_gene: TRBV29-1; CDR3nt: TGCAGCGTTGTACAGGGCTACAATGAGCAGTTCTTC; CDR3aa: CSVVQGYNEQFF
d_gene: TRBD2; j_gene: TRBJ2-3; abundance: few; v_gene: TRBV12-3/TRBV12-4; CDR3nt: TGTGCCAGCAGTCCGGGTTTTAGCGGGGCCCCTCAGTATTTT; CDR3aa: CASSPGFSGAPQYF
d_gene: -; j_gene: TRBJ2-4; abundance: -; v_gene: TRBV7-2; CDR3nt: TGTGCCAGCAGCTTCTCAGGGGTGCTAGCCAAAAACATTCAGTACTTC; CDR3aa: CASSFSGVLAKNIQYF
d_gene: TRBD2; j_gene: TRBJ2-3; abundance: few; v_gene: TRBV5-1; CDR3nt: TGCGCCAGCAGCTTGGAGCGGGGGACCACAGATACGCAGTATTTT; CDR3aa: CASSLERGTTDTQYF
d_gene: -; j_gene: TRBJ2-3; abundance: -; v_gene: TRBV12-3/TRBV12-4; CDR3nt: TGTGCCAGCAGAAGGGGGGATACGGGAAGCCTAGATACGCAGTATTTT; CDR3aa: CASRRGDTGSLDTQYF
d_gene: -; j_gene: TRBJ2-3; abundance: few; v_gene: TRBV30; CDR3nt: TGTGCCTGGAGTGTAATGCGGGATACGCAGTATTTT; CDR3aa: CAWSVMRDTQYF
d_gene: -; j_gene: TRBJ2-3; abundance: -; v_gene: TRBV5-1; CDR3nt: TGCGCCAGCAGCACTGGGAGGGGGATAGGCGATACGCAGTATTTT; CDR3aa: CASSTGRGIGDTQYF
d_gene: -; j_gene: TRBJ2-7; abundance: many; v_gene: TRBV20-1; CDR3nt: TGCAGTTCCTATGATCCTAAGTTGGGCTACGAGCAGTACTTC; CDR3aa: CSSYDPKLGYEQYF
d_gene: TRBD2; j_gene: TRBJ2-1; abundance: -; v_gene: TRBV7-2; CDR3nt: TGTGCCAGCAGCACCCCAACTAGCGGGAGGGCCGGGGGAACCTACAATGAGCAGTTCTTC; CDR3aa: CASSTPTSGRAGGTYNEQFF